The next 28 T cell receptor beta chains were all read from a single sample in a study of blood T cell repertoires in COVID-19 (dated by TCRdb to the early 2020s). To prepare the library, the immunoSEQ multiplex PCR assay was applied. TCRdb stores this immuneACCESS table with in-frame sequences only. Part of the clones is absent; in the studies checked, under half of the shortfall reflects unresolved V genes, and no reason is known for the rest. For this sample the table gives some 80,000 clones, of which 80% were detected only once. Of the sample, 4.5% to 7% falls within the top ten clones. The sequenced sample was peripheral blood. Source of these receptors: a man between 60 and 70 years old with active or convalescent COVID-19.

This chain connects TRBV11-2 to TRBJ1-5; 9 positions agree with TRBD1. The CDR3 contains 14 residues. Germline CDR1 and CDR2: SGHAT and FQNNGV. The V gene end was trimmed by 1 base and the J gene end by 6 bases; junction bases not matched to a gene: 1. For the CDR3, the DNA is TGTGCCAGCAGCTTAGCGGACAGGGGTCAGCCCCAGCATTTT. Residues: CASSLADRGQPQHF.

The chain recombines TRBV7-8 with TRBJ1-1; 9 bases map to TRBD1. J lost 0 bases, V lost 10 bases, and 3 bases had no gene match. The CDR3 extends over 13 amino acids. Germline V gene lookup returns CDR1 SGHVS and CDR2 FQNEAQ. The CDR3: CATGQGLNTEAFF. The CDR3 DNA reads as TGTGCCACCGGACAGGGGTTGAACACTGAAGCTTTCTTT.

This clone is a singleton in its sample. V usage is TRBV2 and J usage is TRBJ2-1; D is perhaps TRBD1 (5 bases). Per the germline V gene, CDR1 is SNHLY and CDR2 is FYNNEI. V shed 6 bases and J shed 0 bases, with 18 bases lying between them. The CDR3 extends over 17 amino acids. CDR3 residues: CASSQTALISSYNEQFF. In DNA, the CDR3 is TGTGCCAGCAGCCAGACAGCACTAATAAGCTCCTACAATGAGCAGTTCTTC. Complete variable domain (other parts from reference TRBV2 and TRBJ2-1): EPEVTQTPSHQVTQMGQEVILRCVPISNHLYFYWYRQILGQKVEFLVSFYNNEISEKSEIFDDQFSVERPDGSNFTLKIRSTKLEDSAMYFCASSQTALISSYNEQFFGPGTRLTVL.

The rearrangement uses TRBV19 and TRBJ1-3, with D possibly TRBD1 on 6 matching bases. This CDR3 region has 17 residues. Deletions cut 7 bases from V and 0 bases from J, with 19 bases between. CDR1 is LNHDA, CDR2 SQIVND, per germline (reference sequence). CDR3 protein: CASTSKTTGYSGNTIYF. In nucleotides, the CDR3 is TGTGCCAGTACCTCGAAGACGACAGGCTACTCTGGAAACACCATATATTTT.

This chain uses TRBV6-5 with TRBJ2-5; D is possibly TRBD1 (5 bases). This CDR3 has 13 amino acids. V dropped 6 bases and J dropped 4 bases, with 12 bases sitting between them. Germline V gene data show CDR1 as MNHEY and CDR2 as SVGAGI. CDR3 sequence: CASSRREGETQYF. Here the CDR3 DNA reads TGTGCCAGCAGCCGCAGGGAAGGAGAGACCCAGTACTTC.

CDR3 residues: CASSSMGRPYGYTF. The CDR3 DNA reads as TGTGCCAGCAGTTCCATGGGGAGACCATATGGCTACACCTTC. The chain couples TRBV6-5 to TRBJ1-2; D is unclear. From germline, CDR1 is MNHEY and CDR2 SVGAGI. V lost 4 bases to trimming and J lost 5 bases, with 14 bases between them. The length of the CDR3 is 14 residues.

The rearrangement links TRBV15 to TRBJ1-1, with D possibly matching TRBD1 (5 bases). This CDR3 comprises 15 residues. Germline-derived CDR1 and CDR2 are LNHNV and YYDKDF (reference sequence). Trimming shortened V by 0 bases and J by 2 bases, and 10 bases separated the two germline ends. The CDR3 reads CATSRDPQGNTEAFF. The CDR3 DNA is TGTGCCACCAGCAGAGATCCGCAGGGAAACACTGAAGCTTTCTTT.

The V and J genes are TRBV25-1 and TRBJ1-1; 8 bases agree with TRBD1. CDR3 length equals 13 residues. Germline lookup yields CDR1 MGHDK and CDR2 SYGVNS. V was pared by 7 bases and J by 6 bases, with 7 bases of the junction left unmatched. In nucleotides, the CDR3 is TGTGCCAGCACTAGACAGGGGATGGCTGAAGCTTTCTTT. Translating it yields CASTRQGMAEAFF. Drawing the rest from reference TRBV25-1 and TRBJ1-1, the complete variable domain is EADIYQTPRYLVIGTGKKITLECSQTMGHDKMYWYQQDPGMELHLIHYSYGVNSTEKGDLSSESTVSRIRTEHFPLTLESARPSHTSQYLCASTRQGMAEAFFGQGTRLTVV.

Comment on this clone: The identical CDR3 is also encoded by other nucleotide sequences in the sample. The CDR3 region is CASSLEGGRTEAFF. DNA of the CDR3: TGCGCCAGCAGCTTGGAAGGGGGCCGGACTGAAGCTTTCTTT. The rearrangement links TRBV5-1 to TRBJ1-1; TRBD1 matches at 7 bases. With V trimmed by 0 bases and J by 5 bases, 4 bases remained unmatched. This CDR3 has 14 amino acids. CDR1 is SGHRS and CDR2 is YFSETQ in the germline V gene.

In this sample, this clone turned up a few times. The chain is built from TRBV7-8 and TRBJ1-3, with D possibly matching TRBD1 (6 bases). Trimming shortened V by 8 bases and J by 4 bases, and 21 bases separated the two germline ends. The germline V gene has CDR1 SGHVS and CDR2 FQNEAQ. The CDR3 contains 16 residues. CDR3 in amino acids: CASGLNRVGNGNTIYF. CDR3 nucleotides: TGTGCCAGCGGATTGAACAGGGTTGGGAACGGAAACACCATATATTTT.

V and J are TRBV7-9 and TRBJ1-4, with 8 bases matching TRBD1. The V gene's germline CDR1 is SEHNR and CDR2 FQNEAQ (reference sequence). This CDR3 is built from 14 residues. The V and J ends lost 5 bases and 6 bases, in that order; junction bases with no gene match: 5. CDR3 sequence (DNA): TGTGCCAGCAGCCATGGACAGGGTTATGAAAAACTGTTTTTT. Translation: CASSHGQGYEKLFF.

The chain joins TRBV6-1 to TRBJ2-5; D possibly corresponds to TRBD1 (7 bases). Germline CDR1 and CDR2: MNHNS and SASEGT. Between the trimmed V and J ends, which lost 1 base and 5 bases, there was a span of 17 bases. CDR3 length: 16 amino acids. The CDR3 sequence: CASSEGWAGGPETQYF. As DNA, the CDR3 is TGTGCCAGCAGTGAAGGGTGGGCAGGGGGGCCCGAGACCCAGTACTTC.

This sequence joins TRBV20-1 and TRBJ2-1, with TRBD1 identical over 9 bases. The CDR3 has 11 residues. CDR1 and CDR2 from the germline V gene are DFQATT and SNEGSKA (reference sequence). The V segment lost 7 bases and the J segment 13 bases; nucleotides outside the gene matches: 8. The CDR3 sequence is CSVRTGARQFF. In DNA, the CDR3 is TGCAGTGTGCGGACAGGGGCGCGACAGTTCTTC.

The gene calls are TRBV19 and TRBJ2-3, with 9 bases matching TRBD2. Losses at the gene ends were 7 bases for V and 1 base for J; bases not matched to a gene: 9. The CDR3 has 16 amino acids. Germline CDR1 reads LNHDA; CDR2 reads SQIVND (reference sequence). The CDR3 loop is CASNPRAGGGTDTQYF. CDR3 sequence (DNA): TGTGCCAGTAACCCCAGGGCGGGGGGGGGCACAGATACGCAGTATTTT.

The V and J genes are TRBV27 and TRBJ2-3; 7 positions agree with TRBD1. CDR1 is MNHEY and CDR2 is SMNVEV in the germline V gene (reference sequence). V lost 5 bases and J lost 7; bases outside the gene matches: 12. CDR3 length: 15 residues. The CDR3 nucleotides are TGTGCCAGCAGTCCCCAGGGGGTTAGGCTCTATACGCAGTATTTT. Translation gives CASSPQGVRLYTQYF.

The V and J genes are TRBV4-2 and TRBJ2-5, with D possibly being TRBD2 (5 bases). This CDR3 is built from 14 residues. Germline CDR1 reads LGHNA; CDR2 reads YNFKEQ. Trimming cost V 1 base and J 3 bases, with 9 bases left between them. The CDR3 loop reads CASSQVAGEETQYF. CDR3 in DNA: TGTGCCAGCAGCCAAGTAGCCGGGGAAGAGACCCAGTACTTC.

The chain has TRBV7-2 and TRBJ1-2; 7 bases line up with TRBD1. Trimming took 6 bases from V and 4 from J; bases not matched to a gene: 8. The CDR3 contains 14 residues. Germline V gene sequence: CDR1 SGHTA, CDR2 FQGNSA. The CDR3 protein is CASSNTGVGYGYTF. The CDR3 coding sequence is TGTGCCAGCAGTAACACAGGGGTAGGCTATGGCTACACCTTC.

The chain employs TRBV2 and TRBJ2-5; 8 positions agree with TRBD1. The CDR3 spans 13 residues. From germline, CDR1 is SNHLY and CDR2 FYNNEI. Trimming took 7 bases from V and 2 from J; bases not matched to a gene: 3. In DNA, the CDR3 is TGTGCCAGCACCAGGACAGGGCAAGAGACCCAGTACTTC. Amino acid sequence: CASTRTGQETQYF.

This clone was observed once. The chain uses TRBV24-1 and TRBJ2-1; TRBD2 matches 12 bases. The germline gives CDR1 KGHDR, CDR2 SFDVKD. The CDR3 runs 15 residues. Trimming cost V 4 bases and J 7 bases; bases outside gene matches: 4. CDR3 region: CATSEPGLAGNEQFF. CDR3 coding DNA: TGTGCCACCAGTGAGCCGGGACTAGCGGGTAATGAGCAGTTCTTC.

V usage is TRBV9 and J usage is TRBJ1-1; possibly TRBD1 for D (6 bases). The CDR3 runs 15 residues. Germline V gene lookup returns CDR1 SGDLS and CDR2 YYNGEE. Deletions cut 7 bases from V and 5 bases from J, with 21 bases between. CDR3 bases: TGTGCCAGCCGGTCCGGCGGGGGGCTTACGACTGAAGCTTTCTTT. It encodes CASRSGGGLTTEAFF.

V and J are TRBV7-8 and TRBJ1-6; the match to TRBD1 covers 9 bases. CDR1 and CDR2 from the germline V gene are SGHVS and FQNEAQ. The CDR3 extends over 17 amino acids. Trimming took 1 base from V and 7 from J; bases not matched to a gene: 8. DNA of the CDR3: TGTGCCAGCAGCTTAGGGAGTTACAGGGGGCAGAATTCACCCCTCCACTTT. This translates into CASSLGSYRGQNSPLHF.

This chain joins TRBV2 and TRBJ2-2; 8 bases fit TRBD2. The CDR3 sequence is 18 residues long. Per germline, CDR1 SNHLY and CDR2 FYNNEI. V lost 1 base, J lost 6 bases, and 13 bases stayed unmatched. The CDR3 reads CASSEESGGLNFPGELFF. CDR3 in DNA: TGTGCCAGCAGTGAAGAATCGGGGGGGCTAAACTTTCCCGGGGAGCTGTTTTTT.

The rearrangement uses TRBV7-2 and TRBJ2-7; a weak D match, TRBD2 (6 bases). Germline CDR1 is SGHTA and CDR2 is FQGNSA. This CDR3 region has 14 residues. V was clipped by 0 bases and J by 2 bases, with 8 bases between them. For the CDR3, the DNA is TGTGCCAGCAGCTTAGCGCGGGAAGCCTACGAGCAGTACTTC. Its translation is CASSLAREAYEQYF.

The chain combines TRBV19 with TRBJ2-1; D is unclear. V was clipped by 1 base and J by 1 base, with 5 bases between them. CDR1 and CDR2 (germline): LNHDA, SQIVND (reference sequence). CDR3 length: 14 residues. The CDR3 region is CASSIGNSYNEQFF. In DNA form, the CDR3 reads TGTGCCAGTAGTATAGGTAATTCCTACAATGAGCAGTTCTTC.

The gene calls are TRBV9 and TRBJ2-7; 7 bases are a match to TRBD2. V gave up 0 bases and J gave up 5 bases; unmatched junction bases: 5. Looked up from germline, CDR1 is SGDLS and CDR2 is YYNGEE. The CDR3 is made up of 14 amino acids. The CDR3: CASSVEVGTNEQYF. DNA for the CDR3: TGTGCCAGCAGCGTAGAGGTGGGGACTAACGAGCAGTACTTC.

The sample holds a few counts of this clone. This chain links TRBV4-1 with TRBJ1-2; TRBD1 aligns across 7 bases. CDR1 and CDR2 (germline): MGHRA, YSYEKL. V trimming: 2 bases; J trimming: 2 bases; junction bases outside the gene matches: 5. This CDR3 region has 15 residues. The CDR3 loop reads CASSQPGGRNYGYTF. The CDR3 bases are TGCGCCAGCAGCCAACCAGGGGGGCGGAACTATGGCTACACCTTC.

The rearrangement links TRBV30 to TRBJ1-2; possibly TRBD1 for D (6 bases). Germline V gene data show CDR1 as GTSNPN and CDR2 as SVGIG (reference sequence). Trimming took 8 bases from V and 5 from J, leaving 24 bases between them. The CDR3 length is 15 residues. CDR3 in amino acids: CAQNTGTLISYGYTF. CDR3 nucleotide sequence: TGTGCCCAAAACACCGGGACACTAATAAGTTATGGCTACACCTTC.

J is TRBJ1-2 and V is TRBV19; 10 bases are a match to TRBD1. This CDR3 region has 14 residues. Germline lookup yields CDR1 LNHDA and CDR2 SQIVND (reference sequence). Losses at the gene ends were 3 bases for V and 4 bases for J; bases not matched to a gene: 2. The CDR3 here is CASSMTGGRYGYTF. The CDR3 nucleotides read TGTGCCAGTAGTATGACAGGGGGCCGCTATGGCTACACCTTC.